These 32 T cell receptor beta chains came from one sample sequenced in a study of regulatory T cells in long-lasting Graves disease. Time point here: persistent/refractory GD, antithyroid drugs over 5 years with positive TRAb. The authors made the TCR library using RNA they extracted from PBMCs. Combining iRepertoire HTBI primers with Arm-PCR of CDR3 regions, the authors built TCR beta libraries. TCRdb re-called the multiplex PCR reads with MiXCR, one entry per CDR3 protein. The data contain fewer than 600,000 distinct CDR3 sequences, approximately 23% of them singletons. The sample consisted of peripheral blood mononuclear cells (PBMCs), taken when the disease was refractory, from a patient treated with antithyroid drugs. The receptors derive from a female donor with Graves disease.

There are many counts of this clonotype. This chain uses TRBV28 with TRBJ2-7, with TRBD1 as a possible D gene (6 bases). This CDR3 comprises 13 residues. Between the trimmed V and J ends, which lost 11 bases and 2 bases, there was a span of 16 bases. Germline loops: CDR1 MDHEN, CDR2 SYDVKM. The CDR3 DNA follows: TGTGCCCCTACGAGGGGGAACCCCTACGAGCAGTACTTC. Residues: CAPTRGNPYEQYF.

This clonotype was picked up many times. The V call is TRBV12-3 or TRBV12-4, the J call TRBJ2-7; 9 bases fit TRBD1. This CDR3 has 14 amino acids. Trimming cost V 5 bases and J 1 base; bases outside gene matches: 3. In DNA, the CDR3 is TGTGCCAGCAGTACGGGACAGGGATCCTACGAGCAGTACTTC. This encodes CASSTGQGSYEQYF.

Comment on this clonotype: One junction end does not reproduce the germline sequence, and a read error may be involved. This chain connects TRBV2 to TRBJ1-4, with a possible D match to TRBD1 (5 bases). The CDR3 spans 14 residues. Germline V CDR1 and CDR2: SNHLY, FYNNEI. The CDR3 here is CASGYAGLNEELFF. As DNA, the CDR3 is TGTGCCAGCGGTTACGCGGGGCTTAATGAAGAACTGTTTTTT.

As to this clonotype: Just one base apart from a much larger clone, this may be a read error. J is TRBJ2-2 and V is TRBV6-9; D is unclear. V was clipped by 2 bases and J by 2 bases, with 9 bases between them. The CDR3 length is 15 residues. Germline CDR1 reads MNHGY; CDR2 reads SVAAGI. CDR3 loop: CASSYSSRNTGELFF. CDR3 DNA sequence: TGTGCCAGCAGTTATAGCTCCAGAAACACCGGGGAGCTGTTTTTT.

The genes are TRBV25-1 and TRBJ2-7; tentatively, D is TRBD2 (7 bases). This CDR3 has 17 amino acids. Germline CDR1 is MGHDK and CDR2 is SYGVNS. Trimming stripped 1 base from V and 2 bases from J, with 18 bases between. CDR3 region: CASSEWGLADQTYEQYF. In nucleotides, the CDR3 is TGTGCCAGCAGTGAATGGGGGCTAGCGGATCAAACCTACGAGCAGTACTTC.

This clonotype was picked up one time. A much bigger clone sits one base away, suggesting this may be a read error. This chain connects TRBV12-3 or TRBV12-4 to TRBJ1-2; 10 nucleotides agree with TRBD1. The length of the CDR3 is 17 residues. Trimming at V came to 2 bases and at J to 5 bases, leaving 11 bases not matched to a gene. This CDR3 reads CASSLFSPRTGGYGYTF. The CDR3 bases are TGTGCCAGCAGTTTATTTTCCCCCAGGACAGGGGGTTATGGCTACACCTTC.

This clonotype has a count of ten or more. The CDR3: CASSADSDGYTF. The CDR3 DNA is TGTGCCAGCAGTGCCGACAGTGATGGCTACACCTTC. V gene TRBV28 combines with J gene TRBJ1-2; D is perhaps TRBD1 (5 bases). The CDR3 runs to 12 residues. V was clipped by 5 bases and J by 6 bases, with 10 bases between them. Germline V gene sequence: CDR1 MDHEN, CDR2 SYDVKM.

This clonotype was seen ten or more times. The chain combines TRBV28 with TRBJ1-2; D is possibly TRBD1 (5 bases). Trimming stripped 5 bases from V and 2 bases from J, with 12 bases between. The CDR3 extends over 14 amino acids. Germline CDR1 is MDHEN and CDR2 is SYDVKM. The DNA for the CDR3 is TGTGCCAGCAGTAGGCCAGGGATCAACTATGGCTACACCTTC. Protein: CASSRPGINYGYTF.

This clonotype was seen a few times. V is TRBV30 and J is TRBJ1-1, with 7 nucleotides matching TRBD1. The J segment lost 0 bases and the V segment lost 7 bases, leaving 5 bases of the junction unmatched. CDR1 is GTSNPN and CDR2 is SVGIG in the germline V gene (reference sequence). CDR3 size: 13 residues. The CDR3 DNA is TGTGCCTACGACAGGGCCTTGAACACTGAAGCTTTCTTT. This codes for CAYDRALNTEAFF.

This chain joins TRBV7-9 and TRBJ1-4, with D unclear. Germline V gene lookup returns CDR1 SEHNR and CDR2 FQNEAQ (reference sequence). The CDR3 consists of 13 residues. V was clipped by 2 bases and J by 6 bases, with 7 bases between them. The chain's CDR3 is CASSLSVDEKLFF. The CDR3 bases are TGTGCCAGCAGCTTATCAGTAGATGAAAAACTGTTTTTT.

This clonotype was observed a handful of times. The genes are TRBV29-1 and TRBJ2-2; D is ambiguous. The V gene's germline CDR1 is SQVTM and CDR2 ANQGSEA. There are 13 residues in the CDR3. CDR3: CGFYSGGTGELFF. CDR3 DNA: TGCGGGTTCTACAGTGGTGGCACCGGGGAGCTGTTTTTT.

V and J are TRBV27 and TRBJ2-7, with unresolved D. Trimming cost V 5 bases and J 0 bases, with 11 bases left between them. CDR1 is MNHEY, CDR2 SMNVEV, per germline (reference sequence). CDR3 length equals 14 residues. CDR3 DNA: TGTGCCAGCAGTCTCTCCTTCCTCTCCTACGAGCAGTACTTC. This codes for CASSLSFLSYEQYF.

This clonotype is a singleton in its sample. This sequence may be a read error, since a much larger clone differs from it by one base. The chain couples TRBV6-2 or TRBV6-3 to TRBJ1-3, with D possibly being TRBD1 (5 bases). Per the germline V gene, CDR1 is MNHEY and CDR2 is SVGEGT. The CDR3 runs to 15 residues. The V end lost 4 bases, the J end lost 4 bases, and 14 bases lay between the germline ends. This CDR3 is CASSCSPGRGNTIYF. The CDR3 DNA follows: TGTGCCAGCAGTTGCTCCCCAGGGCGGGGAAACACCATATATTTT.

As for this clonotype: Germline and junction disagree at one end, which may indicate a read error. The chain links TRBV7-9 to TRBJ1-5; D might be TRBD1 (5 bases). The CDR3 contains 14 residues. Germline assignment: CDR1 SEHNR and CDR2 FQNEAQ (reference sequence). The CDR3 protein is CASSLGDANQPQHF. The DNA of the CDR3 is TGTGCCAGCAGTTTAGGGGATGCTAACCAGCCCCAGCATTTT.

CDR3 sequence: CASSLLRGSNYGYTF. In DNA form, the CDR3 reads TGCGCCAGCAGCTTGTTGCGGGGGTCGAACTATGGCTACACCTTC. The V gene is TRBV5-1, the J gene TRBJ1-2; D may be TRBD1 (5 bases). The germline gives CDR1 SGHRS, CDR2 YFSETQ. Trimming left V 1 base short and J 2 bases short, with 12 bases between. There are 15 residues in the CDR3.

The V call is TRBV20-1, the J call TRBJ1-1; 12 positions agree with TRBD1. This CDR3 has 16 amino acids. Germline V gives CDR1 DFQATT, CDR2 SNEGSKA (reference sequence). V shed 6 bases and J 0 bases; nucleotides not matched to a gene: 8. Written as DNA, the CDR3 is TGCAGTGCGGGACCCGGGACAGGGGGCATGAACACTGAAGCTTTCTTT. It specifies CSAGPGTGGMNTEAFF.

The rearrangement links TRBV19 to TRBJ1-1; D not resolved. The CDR3 is 15 amino acids. Per the germline V gene, CDR1 is LNHDA and CDR2 is SQIVND (reference sequence). The V and J ends lost 8 bases and 0 bases respectively, with 16 bases between them. CDR3 sequence (DNA): TGTGCCAGTTGCCCTGGCAGGCACCTGAACACTGAAGCTTTCTTT. Protein: CASCPGRHLNTEAFF.

A few counts support this clonotype. This likely reflects a read error, since a far larger clone is one base away. As the CDR3 is not closed by the conserved phenylalanine or tryptophan, this likely results from a read error. The rearrangement joins TRBV12-3 or TRBV12-4 to TRBJ1-1; D perhaps matches TRBD1 (5 bases). The CDR3 is 13 residues long. With 3 bases removed from V and 1 base from J, the gap between germline ends came to 6 bases. The CDR3 loop reads CASSLTENTEAFL. In nucleotides, the CDR3 is TGTGCCAGCAGTTTGACAGAGAACACTGAAGCTTTCCTT.

This clonotype occurred a few times. This sequence joins TRBV12-3 or TRBV12-4 and TRBJ2-1; D may be TRBD2 (5 bases). Trimming left V 5 bases short and J 7 bases short, with 18 bases between. The CDR3 loop spans 15 amino acids. The CDR3 is CASSPELWAGNEQFF. The CDR3 DNA reads as TGTGCCAGCAGTCCAGAGCTGTGGGCGGGTAATGAGCAGTTCTTC.

The chain combines TRBV6-2 or TRBV6-3 with TRBJ1-5, with D hard to call. Deletions cut 3 bases from V and 7 bases from J, with 10 bases between. The CDR3 is made up of 13 amino acids. CDR1 and CDR2 from the germline V gene are MNHEY and SVGEGT. CDR3: CASSYAAGQPQHF. In nucleotides, the CDR3 is TGTGCCAGCAGTTATGCGGCGGGGCAGCCCCAGCATTTT.

This clonotype was detected many times. CDR3 nucleotides: TGTGCCAGCAGTTCCGGGACAGCAGGAAACACCATATATTTT. It yields the protein CASSSGTAGNTIYF. The chain recombines TRBV7-2 with TRBJ1-3; 7 bases match TRBD1. The CDR3 is 14 residues long. Germline V lookup: CDR1 SGHTA, CDR2 FQGNSA. V shed 6 bases, J shed 4 bases, and the junction held 6 bases outside the gene matches.

At least ten counts were recorded for this clonotype. The chain combines TRBV28 with TRBJ1-2, with TRBD1 as a possible D gene (5 bases). This CDR3 comprises 16 residues. Per germline, CDR1 MDHEN and CDR2 SYDVKM. Trimming removed 7 bases at V and 7 bases at J, with 25 bases between. The CDR3 protein is CASTTSGGSIRSGYTF. The CDR3 DNA reads TGTGCCAGCACGACATCGGGGGGATCGATTCGCTCTGGCTACACCTTC.

Only a few counts were recorded for this clonotype. The chain links TRBV18 to TRBJ2-7; 7 nucleotides line up with TRBD1. V lost 0 bases to trimming and J lost 6 bases; unmatched junction nucleotides: 8. The CDR3 has 15 residues. The germline V gene encodes CDR1 KGHSH and CDR2 LQKENI. The CDR3 DNA reads TGTGCCAGCTCACCACCATCTGACAGGGAACGCGAGCAGTACTTC. Protein product: CASSPPSDREREQYF.

On this clonotype: This clone may be a read error of a much larger clone one base away. This chain links TRBV7-2 with TRBJ1-2; no firm D call. Germline CDR1 reads SGHTA; CDR2 reads FQGNSA. V lost 7 bases, J lost 10 bases, and 19 bases lay in between. The CDR3 runs to 13 residues. The CDR3 bases are TGTGCCAGCACCACTAGAGGGTGGGATAACTACACCTTC. This translates into CASTTRGWDNYTF. The complete variable domain, with remaining parts taken from reference TRBV7-2 and TRBJ1-2, reads GAGVSQSPSNKVTEKGKDVELRCDPISGHTALYWYRQSLGQGLEFLIYFQGNSAPDKSGLPSDRFSAERTGGSVSTLTIQRTQQEDSAVYLCASTTRGWDNYTFGSGTRLTVV.

This clonotype was picked up a small number of times. V gene TRBV5-1 combines with J gene TRBJ2-3, with TRBD1 identical over 7 bases. Germline assignment: CDR1 SGHRS and CDR2 YFSETQ. J was trimmed by 2 bases and V by 4 bases; bases with no gene match: 10. The CDR3 is made up of 16 amino acids. CDR3: CASSPTSGTATDTQYF. The DNA of the CDR3 is TGCGCCAGCAGCCCAACCTCCGGGACAGCCACAGATACGCAGTATTTT.

V usage is TRBV30 and J usage is TRBJ1-3; D not certain. The CDR3 contains 16 residues. Germline-derived CDR1 and CDR2 are GTSNPN and SVGIG (reference sequence). V was pared by 4 bases and J by 0 bases, with 16 bases between. The CDR3 region is CAWIYVGRNSGNTIYF. Here the CDR3 DNA reads TGTGCCTGGATCTACGTGGGTAGGAACTCTGGAAACACCATATATTTT.

This clonotype was seen repeatedly, ten times or more. V gene TRBV28 combines with J gene TRBJ1-1; D is uncertain. Trimming stripped 7 bases from V and 2 bases from J, with 11 bases between. Germline V gene sequence: CDR1 MDHEN, CDR2 SYDVKM. The CDR3 sequence is 13 residues long. CDR3 in amino acids: CASTLLGNTEAFF. CDR3 in DNA: TGTGCCAGCACCCTACTTGGTAACACTGAAGCTTTCTTT.

This clonotype has ten or more counts. This rearrangement joins TRBV20-1 to TRBJ1-2, with D possibly matching TRBD1 (6 bases). The germline CDR1 and CDR2 sequences are DFQATT and SNEGSKA (reference sequence). This CDR3 contains 15 residues. V was cut by 0 bases and J by 1 base, with 12 bases left in between. CDR3 coding DNA: TGCAGTGCTAGAGATCTTAGGGGGGTTAACTATGGCTACACCTTC. It codes for CSARDLRGVNYGYTF.

There are many counts of this clonotype. V is TRBV28 and J is TRBJ2-7; possibly TRBD1 for D (5 bases). The CDR3 is 12 residues long. V lost 6 bases and J 1 base, leaving 7 bases between the germline ends. Germline assignment: CDR1 MDHEN and CDR2 SYDVKM. The CDR3 region is CASRPGSYEQYF. The CDR3 nucleotides are TGTGCCAGCAGACCAGGGTCCTACGAGCAGTACTTC. Drawing the rest from reference TRBV28 and TRBJ2-7, the complete variable domain is DVKVTQSSRYLVKRTGEKVFLECVQDMDHENMFWYRQDPGLGLRLIYFSYDVKMKEKGDIPEGYSVSREKKERFSLILESASTNQTSMYLCASRPGSYEQYFGPGTRLTVT.

The sample holds many counts of this clonotype. The chain recombines TRBV15 with TRBJ2-7, with D perhaps matching TRBD2 (5 bases). Trimming took off 2 bases at V and 2 bases at J, with 16 bases between the two ends. This CDR3 has 16 amino acids. Germline V gene data show CDR1 as LNHNV and CDR2 as YYDKDF (reference sequence). The CDR3 reads CATSRILIGETYEQYF. The CDR3 coding sequence is TGTGCCACCAGCAGAATCTTAATTGGGGAGACCTACGAGCAGTACTTC.

This clonotype occurred many times. V gene TRBV9 combines with J gene TRBJ2-7; 7 bases map to TRBD1. The CDR3 has 14 residues. V dropped 0 bases and J dropped 0; count of bases not matched to a gene: 0. From germline, CDR1 is SGDLS and CDR2 YYNGEE. CDR3: CASSVGDSSYEQYF. The DNA of the CDR3 is TGTGCCAGCAGCGTAGGGGACAGCTCCTACGAGCAGTACTTC.

The gene calls are TRBV19 and TRBJ1-2; possible D gene TRBD1, 6 bases. Germline V gives CDR1 LNHDA, CDR2 SQIVND (reference sequence). Trimming pared 6 bases from V and 5 bases from J, leaving 13 bases between. This CDR3 region has 13 residues. The CDR3 nucleotides read TGTGCCAGTAGGGCCGGGGGCGGGTATGGCTACACCTTC. Residues: CASRAGGGYGYTF.